This section outlines one T cell receptor beta chain sequence together with its context. Its specificity is unknown. These data belong to a study of shared clonotypes between healthy human individuals. Study results and limitations: The diversity represented, both genetic and in exposure history, was limited by few donors.

Without sorting, samples used some 93 million PBMCs for genomic DNA. The V gene's germline CDR1 is LGHNA and CDR2 YSLEER. Trimming at V came to 4 bases and at J to 1 base, leaving 13 bases not matched to a gene. This CDR3 is 20 amino acids long. The authors ran the assay at deep level. TCRdb's copy holds only in-frame clones and misses some; the assay was immunoSEQ multiplex PCR. The sample yields fewer than 600,000 clones, around 78% seen once. The sequence was collected from a woman aged 35 to 49 in good health. Some clones in this sample may be carry-over from other donors' samples. The sample consisted of PBMCs. This sequence joins TRBV4-3 and TRBJ1-4; TRBD1 agrees at 12 bases. The chain's CDR3 is CASSPPRGQGALVTNEKLFF. Here the CDR3 DNA reads TGCGCCAGCAGCCCCCCGCGGGGACAGGGGGCGTTAGTAACTAATGAAAAACTGTTTTTT.